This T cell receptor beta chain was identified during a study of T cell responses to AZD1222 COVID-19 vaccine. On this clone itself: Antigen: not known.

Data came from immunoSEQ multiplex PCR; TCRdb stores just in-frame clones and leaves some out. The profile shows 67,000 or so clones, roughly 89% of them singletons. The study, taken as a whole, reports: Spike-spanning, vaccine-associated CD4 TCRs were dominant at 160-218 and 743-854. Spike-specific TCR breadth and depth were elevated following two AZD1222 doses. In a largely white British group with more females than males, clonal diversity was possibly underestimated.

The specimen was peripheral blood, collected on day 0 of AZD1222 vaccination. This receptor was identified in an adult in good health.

The CDR3 bases are TGTGCCAGCTGGGGGCGGGGGGGACCAGATACGCAGTATTTT. It translates to CASWGRGGPDTQYF. The chain couples TRBV28 to TRBJ2-3; 9 bases fit TRBD2. The CDR3 length is 14 residues. V was pared by 8 bases and J by 4 bases, with 7 bases of the junction left unmatched. Looked up from germline, CDR1 is MDHEN and CDR2 is SYDVKM.